This is a list of T cell receptor beta chains from one sample in a study of PD-L1 blockade in urothelial cancer. Clones were sequenced by immunoSEQ multiplex PCR, and TCRdb holds only the in-frame ones, with some missing. The repertoire consists of approximately 52,000 clones, with about 75% occurring once and the leading ten covering 4%. Sequenced here: PBMCs, sampled around atezolizumab (anti-PD-L1) treatment. These receptors all stem from a man between 65 and 85 years old with urothelial cancer. CDR3s include the opening cysteine and the closing phenylalanine or tryptophan. A D gene is named only where the DNA matches it firmly. Size tells how often a clone was seen (once, few, many) or the class of an expanded clone, and some rows leave it out.

TRBV7-9	TRBJ2-5	NA	NA	TGTGCCAGCAGCTCCATAGAGACCCAGTACTTC	CASSSIETQYF
TRBV28	TRBJ1-2	TRBD1	NA	TGTGCCAGCAGGACAGGGGGGGACTATGGCTACACCTTC	CASRTGGDYGYTF
TRBV7-8	TRBJ1-2	NA	few	TGTGCCAGCAGCTTAGGGGGGGTCTATGGCTACACCTTC	CASSLGGVYGYTF
TRBV13	TRBJ2-3	NA	NA	TGTGCCAGCAGGCAGGACTTCACAGATACGCAGTATTTT	CASRQDFTDTQYF
TRBV18	TRBJ2-3	TRBD2	NA	TGTGCCAGCTCACCGCTGGCGGGGGTCACAGATACGCAGTATTTT	CASSPLAGVTDTQYF
TRBV5-6	TRBJ2-3	TRBD2	NA	TGTGCCAGCAGGACTAGCGGGGGGGATACGCAGTATTTT	CASRTSGGDTQYF
TRBV7-2	TRBJ1-5	NA	NA	TGTGCCAGCAGCTTAAAGGAGCGGGGGCCCCAGCATTTT	CASSLKERGPQHF
TRBV18	TRBJ1-4	TRBD1	once	TGTGCCAGCTCACCAGACAGGGGAGAAAAACTGTTTTTT	CASSPDRGEKLFF
TRBV10-3	TRBJ2-3	TRBD2	NA	TGTGCCATCAGTGGGGCGGGAGCGAGGACAGATACGCAGTATTTT	CAISGAGARTDTQYF
TRBV11-2	TRBJ2-1	TRBD1	once	TGTGCCAGCAGCTTAATTAAGGGGGCGCACAATGAGCAGTTCTTC	CASSLIKGAHNEQFF
TRBV7-8	TRBJ2-3	TRBD1	NA	TGTGCCAGCAGCTTAATACAGGGGGATCCAGATACGCAGTATTTT	CASSLIQGDPDTQYF
TRBV9	TRBJ2-1	TRBD2	NA	TGTGCCAGCAGCGTAGGAGCGGGAGGGTCGGATGAGCAGTTCTTC	CASSVGAGGSDEQFF
TRBV7-8	TRBJ2-1	TRBD2	NA	TGTGCCAGCAGGTTCGCTAGCGGGGGGAGCAATGAGCAGTTCTTC	CASRFASGGSNEQFF
TRBV2	TRBJ1-4	TRBD1	NA	TGTGCCAGCAGAGACGACAGGGAGATAGAAAAACTGTTTTTT	CASRDDREIEKLFF
TRBV7-8	TRBJ1-2	NA	NA	TGTGCCAGCAGCCCTACGGGGGGCTTCTATGGCTACACCTTC	CASSPTGGFYGYTF
TRBV5-6	TRBJ1-2	NA	NA	TGTGCCAGCAGCTTAGCCAACAGGGTGGACTATGGCTACACCTTC	CASSLANRVDYGYTF
TRBV18	TRBJ2-5	NA	NA	TGTGCCAGCTCATCTTCCGGGCCCGAAGGGGCCCAGTACTTC	CASSSSGPEGAQYF